What follows is one T cell receptor (beta chain) and its context. Its antigen is as yet unknown. The CDR3 sequence is 13 residues long. Looked up from germline, CDR1 is SGHVS and CDR2 is FQNEAQ. Trimming left V 5 bases short and J 7 bases short, with 14 bases between. The study ran its PCR with 60 Vbeta and 13 Jbeta primers. Sequencing was performed with immunoSEQ multiplex PCR; in TCRdb, only in-frame clones are kept and a portion is missing. The table shows around 150,000 clones, with roughly 83% occurring only once. This record comes from a study of cytomegalovirus exposure and HLA in healthy donors. Whole-study results and caveats: Because they were indistinguishable, some V segments, including TRBV6-2 and TRBV6-3, were excluded. TCR beta chains associated with HLA were, in a later analysis, more clonally expanded than equally common others.

The J gene is TRBJ1-1, the V gene TRBV7-8; D remains unclear. The sequencing sample was made of PBMCs. This TCR was recovered from a woman aged 18-29 years in good health and CMV-seronegative. Here the CDR3 reads CASSPRGFGEAFF. The CDR3 DNA reads as TGTGCCAGCAGCCCTCGGGGTTTCGGTGAAGCTTTCTTT.